This is a list of T cell receptor beta chains from one sample in a study of identical twins. TCRdb analysed the 5' RACE reads with MiXCR anew, one entry per CDR3 protein. The sample records about 530,000 distinct CDR3 sequences, about a fifth being singletons. The same sample was also studied in work on yellow fever vaccine responses in identical twins.

Sequences were obtained from CD4+ T cells sorted from blood. The receptor set was obtained from a woman aged 18-29 years in good health. Both conserved end residues are part of each CDR3. A D gene is named only where the DNA matches it firmly. Clone size is not always given. Where it is, it says once, few, many or a class for expanded clones.

d_gene	v_gene	len	j_gene	abundance	CDR3nt	CDR3aa
-	TRBV6-5	16	TRBJ2-2	few	TGTGCCAGCAGTTACTTCCCTAGTTTGAGCACCGGGGAGCTGTTTTTT	CASSYFPSLSTGELFF
TRBD1	TRBV2	15	TRBJ2-7	few	TGTGCCAGCAGTGTAGACAGGGCCTCTTCCTACGAGCAGTACTTC	CASSVDRASSYEQYF
-	TRBV10-3	12	TRBJ1-2	few	TGTGCCATGGGAAAGGACCGCTATGGCTACACCTTC	CAMGKDRYGYTF
-	TRBV3-1	14	TRBJ1-1	-	TGTGCCAGCAGCGTACAACAGCAGAACACTGAAGCTTTCTTT	CASSVQQQNTEAFF
-	TRBV6-1	14	TRBJ1-2	-	TGTGCCAGCAGGGCCTCAGGGTGGAACTATGGCTACACCTTC	CASRASGWNYGYTF
TRBD2	TRBV29-1	13	TRBJ2-5	few	TGCAGCGTGAGCGGGGGCCCAGCGGAGACCCAGTACTTC	CSVSGGPAETQYF
TRBD1	TRBV28	16	TRBJ2-1	-	TGTGCCAGCAGTTTCCAGGGGACAGGGCTCCGCAATGAGCAGTTCTTC	CASSFQGTGLRNEQFF
-	TRBV7-3	14	TRBJ2-2	-	TGTGCCAGCAGCCTAAGGGTATTCGGCGGGGAGCTGTTTTTT	CASSLRVFGGELFF
TRBD2	TRBV7-8	17	TRBJ2-5	-	TGTGCCAGCAGCCCTGGACTAGCGGGGGCCTTCCAAGAGACCCAGTACTTC	CASSPGLAGAFQETQYF
TRBD2	TRBV3-1	16	TRBJ2-1	-	TGTGCCAGCGGGCGACTAGCGGGAGGGCCTTACAATGAGCAGTTCTTC	CASGRLAGGPYNEQFF
TRBD2	TRBV14	12	TRBJ2-3	-	TGTGCCAGCAGCCAACCGGGGGGTACGCAGTATTTT	CASSQPGGTQYF
TRBD1	TRBV12-3/TRBV12-4	18	TRBJ1-1	few	TGTGCCAGCAGTCCCCCAACCGGGACAGGGCATAAGAACACTGAAGCTTTCTTT	CASSPPTGTGHKNTEAFF
TRBD2	TRBV10-3	13	TRBJ2-1	-	TGTGCCATCAGCGGTAGCGGGAGTGATGAGCAGTTCTTC	CAISGSGSDEQFF
TRBD2	TRBV12-3/TRBV12-4	17	TRBJ2-4	few	TGTGCCAGCAGTCCACAAAAGACTAGCGGGGGGGCTAGCATTCAGTACTTC	CASSPQKTSGGASIQYF